The clone carrying this T cell receptor (beta chain) was seen ten or more times. Its cognate antigen is unknown. This sample was taken from a study of T-cell memory formation after mild COVID-19. Broader study findings: Clones from the second wave (peaking day 37) had unconfirmed SARS-CoV-2 specificity.

MiXCR, run by TCRdb on the 5' RACE reads, gives a single entry per CDR3 protein. The table includes 130,000 to 150,000 distinct CDR3 sequences, under 7% detected once. V was shortened by 5 bases and J by 0 bases, with 10 bases between the two germline ends. This CDR3 has 14 amino acids. This chain uses TRBV12-3 or TRBV12-4 with TRBJ1-1, with D possibly TRBD1 on 6 matching bases. The sequence came from an adult woman who had mild COVID-19 (a few samples of this study predate the infection). Cell type and time point are not known. Sequencing was performed on PBMCs or a T cell subset sorted from them (not recorded which). CDR3 residues: CASSGRTVNTEAFF. For the CDR3, the DNA is TGTGCCAGCAGTGGGCGGACAGTGAACACTGAAGCTTTCTTT.